This TCR beta chain was sequenced during a study of lymphopenia after photon versus proton radiotherapy. Findings and caveats of the study: After the lymphocyte nadir, photon-treated repertoires showed oligoclonal expansion, especially of CD8+ Temra cells. Only patients who died were analyzed for survival; proton advantage is unproven.

Worth noting for this clone: The antigen is not known.

The method was immunoSEQ multiplex PCR; TCRdb's version includes in-frame clones alone and lacks a portion of them. The sample yields roughly 4,000 clones, approximately 74% seen once. Trimming removed 7 bases from V and 0 bases from J, with 4 bases in between. Germline assignment: CDR1 SGHNT and CDR2 YENEEA. The CDR3 loop spans 13 amino acids. Here the sequenced sample was peripheral blood, taken from a patient treated with proton-based radiotherapy. The chain is built from TRBV11-3 and TRBJ2-6; D remains unclear. This sequence was found in a man older than 75 with esophageal cancer. CDR3: CASTVSGANVLTF. CDR3 DNA: TGTGCCAGCACCGTCTCTGGGGCCAACGTCCTGACTTTC.